Each of the 16 T cell receptor beta chains below was sequenced from the same sample in a study of CD8 T cells in Susac syndrome. It was with random hexamers that 0.5 to 1 ug RNA was reverse transcribed. One entry per CDR3 protein results from TCRdb running MiXCR on the immunoSEQ multiplex PCR reads. The sample has 140,000 or so distinct CDR3 sequences, approximately 95% seen once. Sequencing was done on a sample of CD4+ T cells from PBMCs. The receptors derive from a human donor with multiple sclerosis.

This clonotype has a single count. The chain joins TRBV12-3 or TRBV12-4 to TRBJ1-2; tentatively, D is TRBD1 (6 bases). The V gene lost 7 bases and the J gene lost 8 bases, with 17 bases spanning the gap. The CDR3 is 13 amino acids. CDR3 sequence: CASTFWGAGGYTF. Here the CDR3 DNA reads TGTGCCAGCACCTTCTGGGGGGCTGGCGGCTACACCTTC.

The chain recombines TRBV20-1 with TRBJ2-2, with TRBD1 identical over 12 bases. In germline, CDR1 is DFQATT, CDR2 SNEGSKA (reference sequence). V was pared by 2 bases and J by 8 bases, with 6 bases of the junction left unmatched. The CDR3 length is 15 residues. The CDR3 nucleotides are TGCAGTGCTAGACCGGGACAGGGGGCGCGGGGGGAGCTGTTTTTT. Translated: CSARPGQGARGELFF.

The chain has TRBV28 and TRBJ2-5; 10 nucleotides line up with TRBD2. This CDR3 is 18 amino acids long. The V gene end was trimmed by 3 bases and the J gene end by 4 bases; junction bases not matched to a gene: 14. In germline, CDR1 is MDHEN, CDR2 SYDVKM. The CDR3 nucleotides are TGTGCCAGCAGTTTCCCTATGGCAGCGGGAGGGGTGAGAGAGACCCAGTACTTC. Its protein is CASSFPMAAGGVRETQYF.

J is TRBJ2-7 and V is TRBV7-2, with D perhaps TRBD2 (6 bases). V was pared by 5 bases and J by 0 bases, with 17 bases between. Germline V gene sequence: CDR1 SGHTA, CDR2 FQGNSA. The CDR3 is 16 amino acids. The CDR3 DNA reads TGTGCCAGCAGCCACAGGTGGGGACTTATCTCCTACGAGCAGTACTTC. Amino acids: CASSHRWGLISYEQYF.

This clonotype has a single count. This chain joins TRBV7-2 and TRBJ2-5; 7 positions match TRBD1. This CDR3 is 14 amino acids long. Germline CDR1 SGHTA, CDR2 FQGNSA. V lost 3 bases and J lost 5; bases outside the gene matches: 6. The CDR3: CASSFTGAGETQYF. Here the CDR3 DNA reads TGTGCCAGCAGCTTCACAGGGGCTGGGGAGACCCAGTACTTC.

This clonotype was recorded a few times. The V gene is TRBV7-9, the J gene TRBJ1-1, with D uncertain. This CDR3 has 14 residues. V was trimmed by 1 base and J by 0 bases, leaving 6 bases between them. In germline, CDR1 is SEHNR, CDR2 FQNEAQ (reference sequence). CDR3 bases: TGTGCCAGCAGCTTAGGACGGTTGAACACTGAAGCTTTCTTT. The encoded protein is CASSLGRLNTEAFF.

CDR3 loop: CASSQGRGVNSRGYTF. CDR3 in DNA: TGTGCCAGCAGCCAAGGGAGGGGGGTCAACTCCCGTGGCTACACCTTC. The genes are TRBV3-1 and TRBJ1-2, with D maybe TRBD1 (6 bases). Germline-derived CDR1 and CDR2 are LGHDT and YNNKEL (reference sequence). The V gene lost 1 base and the J gene lost 7 bases, with 19 bases spanning the gap. The CDR3 is made up of 16 amino acids.

The J gene is TRBJ1-2, the V gene TRBV6-5; D gene unclear. CDR3 size: 14 residues. The germline V gene encodes CDR1 MNHEY and CDR2 SVGAGI. The V end lost 2 bases, the J end lost 4 bases, and 11 bases lay between the germline ends. This CDR3 reads CASSYPQSPYGYTF. The CDR3 region has the DNA TGTGCCAGCAGTTACCCCCAATCGCCCTATGGCTACACCTTC.

V usage is TRBV12-3 or TRBV12-4 and J usage is TRBJ2-3; 9 bases map to TRBD1. CDR3 length: 12 residues. V was pared by 6 bases and J by 11 bases, with 6 bases of the junction left unmatched. The CDR3 DNA reads as TGTGCCAGCAGCCGACAGGGGGGAAGGCAGTATTTT. Translation: CASSRQGGRQYF.

CDR3 region: CATSRLAGLGADTQYF. The CDR3 DNA follows: TGTGCCACCAGCAGACTAGCGGGGCTAGGGGCAGATACGCAGTATTTT. This chain joins TRBV15 and TRBJ2-3, with TRBD2 matching over 9 bases. CDR1 is LNHNV and CDR2 is YYDKDF in the germline V gene (reference sequence). This CDR3 region has 16 residues. Trimming took 2 bases from V and 4 from J; bases not matched to a gene: 7. Full variable domain (missing parts from reference TRBV15 and TRBJ2-3): DAMVIQNPRYQVTQFGKPVTLSCSQTLNHNVMYWYQQKSSQAPKLLFHYYDKDFNNEADTPDNFQSRRPNTSFCFLDIRSPGLGDTAMYLCATSRLAGLGADTQYFGPGTRLTVL.

This clonotype was seen just once. The chain couples TRBV28 to TRBJ1-6, with a tentative D call TRBD1 (5 bases). Germline CDR1 and CDR2: MDHEN and SYDVKM. Between the trimmed V and J ends, which lost 7 bases and 10 bases, there was a span of 20 bases. The CDR3 runs to 15 residues. CDR3 region: CASTQGTRPSSPLHF. The CDR3 bases are TGTGCCAGCACCCAAGGGACCAGGCCTAGCTCACCCCTCCACTTT. Full variable domain (rest looked up from reference TRBV28 and TRBJ1-6): DVKVTQSSRYLVKRTGEKVFLECVQDMDHENMFWYRQDPGLGLRLIYFSYDVKMKEKGDIPEGYSVSREKKERFSLILESASTNQTSMYLCASTQGTRPSSPLHFGNGTRLTVT.

J is TRBJ2-1 and V is TRBV15; 9 bases agree with TRBD2. V lost 8 bases and J lost 4; bases outside the gene matches: 3. Looked up from germline, CDR1 is LNHNV and CDR2 is YYDKDF (reference sequence). The CDR3 runs to 13 residues. Here the CDR3 DNA reads TGTGCCACCGGAGCGGGGGGATACAATGAGCAGTTCTTC. This encodes CATGAGGYNEQFF.

V gene TRBV30 combines with J gene TRBJ1-1; D is ambiguous. This CDR3 spans 15 amino acids. The germline V and J ends were trimmed by 5 bases and 0 bases, with 16 bases remaining between them. Germline-derived CDR1 and CDR2 are GTSNPN and SVGIG (reference sequence). DNA of the CDR3: TGTGCCTGGGGGCGGGGAACTTCAATGAACACTGAAGCTTTCTTT. As protein: CAWGRGTSMNTEAFF.

This clonotype was counted a single time. This sequence joins TRBV5-1 and TRBJ2-7; D is perhaps TRBD2 (6 bases). The CDR3 contains 15 residues. Germline CDR1 SGHRS, CDR2 YFSETQ. Trimming took 0 bases from V and 6 from J, leaving 16 bases between them. In DNA, the CDR3 is TGCGCCAGCAGCTTGGAAACGGGAGTCCAACGCGAGCAGTACTTC. Translated, it gives CASSLETGVQREQYF.

The V call is TRBV5-1, the J call TRBJ2-3; D remains ambiguous. V lost 3 bases and J 2 bases, leaving 13 bases between the germline ends. This CDR3 comprises 15 residues. The germline gives CDR1 SGHRS, CDR2 YFSETQ. CDR3 region: CASSSTQDSTDTQYF. The CDR3 DNA reads TGCGCCAGCAGCTCGACACAAGATTCCACAGATACGCAGTATTTT. The variable domain in full, completed from reference TRBV5-1 and TRBJ2-3, reads KAGVTQTPRYLIKTRGQQVTLSCSPISGHRSVSWYQQTPGQGLQFLFEYFSETQRNKGNFPGRFSGRQFSNSRSEMNVSTLELGDSALYLCASSSTQDSTDTQYFGPGTRLTVL.

The J gene is TRBJ2-5, the V gene TRBV24-1; possibly TRBD2 for D (5 bases). Germline values: CDR1 KGHDR, CDR2 SFDVKD. This CDR3 is built from 16 residues. The V and J ends lost 0 bases and 5 bases respectively, with 15 bases between them. CDR3 coding DNA: TGTGCCACCAGTGATTTGATGGCAGGACGAGGGGAGACCCAGTACTTC. This translates into CATSDLMAGRGETQYF.